These T cell receptor beta chains were read from a single sample in a study of blood T cell repertoires in COVID-19. TCRdb keeps only in-frame clones here, not all; method: immunoSEQ multiplex PCR. The sample consists of about 320,000 clones, 89% of them appearing once. Sample: PBMCs or T cells enriched from blood (not recorded which). These receptors all come from a man aged 55 to 70 who had recovered from COVID-19. Both conserved end residues are part of each CDR3. Each record gives: CDR3 protein, CDR3 DNA, V gene, D gene, clone size, J gene. The D gene is left open where the match is weak. Expanded clones are given a class, and other clones once, few, many or no size at all.

cdr3_aa: CASSVGGYGTEAFF
cdr3_nt: TGTGCCAGCAGCGTAGGCGGGTACGGCACTGAAGCTTTCTTT
v_call: TRBV9
d_call: NA
clone_size: NA
j_call: TRBJ1-1

cdr3_aa: CATSDPTKPYNEQFF
cdr3_nt: TGTGCCACCAGTGATCCCACAAAACCCTACAATGAGCAGTTCTTC
v_call: TRBV24-1
d_call: NA
clone_size: NA
j_call: TRBJ2-1

cdr3_aa: CASSLGPGSTDTQYF
cdr3_nt: TGCGCCAGCAGCTTGGGCCCGGGTAGCACAGATACGCAGTATTTT
v_call: TRBV5-1
d_call: NA
clone_size: NA
j_call: TRBJ2-3

cdr3_aa: CASSLEGKRAFF
cdr3_nt: TGTGCCAGCAGCTTGGAGGGGAAAAGAGCTTTCTTT
v_call: TRBV5-4
d_call: NA
clone_size: NA
j_call: TRBJ1-1

cdr3_aa: CASSFSGNTGELFF
cdr3_nt: TGTGCCAGCAGCTTTTCCGGGAACACCGGGGAGCTGTTTTTT
v_call: TRBV5-5
d_call: NA
clone_size: NA
j_call: TRBJ2-2

cdr3_aa: CASSLWAFGTANEQFF
cdr3_nt: TGTGCCAGCAGCTTATGGGCTTTCGGGACAGCCAATGAGCAGTTCTTC
v_call: TRBV7-2
d_call: TRBD1
clone_size: NA
j_call: TRBJ2-1

cdr3_aa: CASRRQGLYGYTF
cdr3_nt: TGTGCCAGTAGAAGACAGGGCCTTTATGGCTACACCTTC
v_call: TRBV6-5
d_call: TRBD1
clone_size: NA
j_call: TRBJ1-2

cdr3_aa: CASSPVRGAVTEAFF
cdr3_nt: TGTGCCAGCTCACCTGTTCGGGGGGCGGTCACTGAAGCTTTCTTT
v_call: TRBV18
d_call: NA
clone_size: once
j_call: TRBJ1-1

cdr3_aa: CASSVGQGAWETQYF
cdr3_nt: TGTGCCAGCAGTGTAGGACAGGGGGCTTGGGAGACCCAGTACTTC
v_call: TRBV2
d_call: TRBD1
clone_size: NA
j_call: TRBJ2-5

cdr3_aa: CASSLLTSGRNEQFF
cdr3_nt: TGTGCCAGCAGCTTATTGACTAGCGGCCGCAATGAGCAGTTCTTC
v_call: TRBV5-4
d_call: TRBD2
clone_size: NA
j_call: TRBJ2-1

cdr3_aa: CSGTSSSGETQYF
cdr3_nt: TGCAGCGGCACCTCTAGCTCGGGGGAGACCCAGTACTTC
v_call: TRBV29-1
d_call: NA
clone_size: NA
j_call: TRBJ2-5

cdr3_aa: CASSPYSSQETQYF
cdr3_nt: TGTGCCAGCAGCCCGTACAGTTCACAAGAGACCCAGTACTTC
v_call: TRBV27
d_call: NA
clone_size: NA
j_call: TRBJ2-5

cdr3_aa: CASRGDGTSTDTQYF
cdr3_nt: TGTGCCAGCCGGGGAGACGGGACAAGCACAGATACGCAGTATTTT
v_call: TRBV5-4
d_call: NA
clone_size: few
j_call: TRBJ2-3

cdr3_aa: CASSLGLPPQYEQYF
cdr3_nt: TGTGCCAGCAGCTTGGGCCTACCTCCTCAGTACGAGCAGTACTTC
v_call: TRBV11-2
d_call: NA
clone_size: NA
j_call: TRBJ2-7

cdr3_aa: CASSKLGQSSYEQYF
cdr3_nt: TGTGCCAGCAGCAAGCTAGGACAGTCTTCCTACGAGCAGTACTTC
v_call: TRBV5-5
d_call: NA
clone_size: many
j_call: TRBJ2-7

cdr3_aa: CASSEYPAGQAGELFF
cdr3_nt: TGTGCCAGCAGTGAATATCCGGCAGGGCAGGCCGGGGAGCTGTTTTTT
v_call: TRBV25-1
d_call: NA
clone_size: once
j_call: TRBJ2-2

cdr3_aa: CASSAQGGANSYEQYF
cdr3_nt: TGTGCCAGCAGCGCCCAAGGGGGCGCGAATTCCTACGAGCAGTACTTC
v_call: TRBV9
d_call: TRBD1
clone_size: NA
j_call: TRBJ2-7

cdr3_aa: CASSWDRADGYTF
cdr3_nt: TGCGCCAGCAGCTGGGACAGGGCCGATGGCTACACCTTC
v_call: TRBV5-1
d_call: TRBD1
clone_size: few
j_call: TRBJ1-2

cdr3_aa: CASSLPRGRDGYTF
cdr3_nt: TGTGCCAGCAGCTTACCCAGGGGGCGGGATGGCTACACCTTC
v_call: TRBV28
d_call: TRBD1
clone_size: NA
j_call: TRBJ1-2

cdr3_aa: CASSLRAGVNTEAFF
cdr3_nt: TGTGCCAGCAGCTTAAGGGCAGGGGTGAACACTGAAGCTTTCTTT
v_call: TRBV7-2
d_call: NA
clone_size: NA
j_call: TRBJ1-1

cdr3_aa: CASSVGEQGNNEQFF
cdr3_nt: TGTGCCAGCAGCGTAGGGGAACAGGGAAACAATGAGCAGTTCTTC
v_call: TRBV9
d_call: NA
clone_size: NA
j_call: TRBJ2-1

cdr3_aa: CASSLPRGGVGTEAFF
cdr3_nt: TGCGCCAGCAGCTTACCCCGTGGGGGGGTCGGGACTGAAGCTTTCTTT
v_call: TRBV5-1
d_call: NA
clone_size: NA
j_call: TRBJ1-1

cdr3_aa: CASSLMGTGTTNYGYTF
cdr3_nt: TGTGCCAGCAGCTTAATGGGGACAGGGACTACTAACTATGGCTACACCTTC
v_call: TRBV7-9
d_call: TRBD1
clone_size: NA
j_call: TRBJ1-2

cdr3_aa: CAGGGWLAGEREQFF
cdr3_nt: TGTGCCGGGGGGGGTTGGCTAGCGGGAGAGAGAGAGCAGTTCTTC
v_call: TRBV6-5
d_call: TRBD2
clone_size: few
j_call: TRBJ2-1

cdr3_aa: CASSFKTGVEDTQYF
cdr3_nt: TGTGCCAGCAGCTTTAAGACAGGGGTTGAAGATACGCAGTATTTT
v_call: TRBV5-6
d_call: TRBD1
clone_size: NA
j_call: TRBJ2-3

cdr3_aa: CAIRMTSGSSYEQFF
cdr3_nt: TGTGCCATCAGAATGACTAGCGGGAGCAGCTATGAGCAGTTCTTC
v_call: TRBV10-3
d_call: TRBD2
clone_size: NA
j_call: TRBJ2-1

cdr3_aa: CASSSSGTGGETQYF
cdr3_nt: TGTGCCAGCAGTTCCTCCGGGACAGGGGGAGAGACCCAGTACTTC
v_call: TRBV28
d_call: TRBD1
clone_size: NA
j_call: TRBJ2-5

cdr3_aa: CASSDKAGQGEAGADTQYF
cdr3_nt: TGTGCCAGCAGCGATAAGGCAGGACAGGGGGAAGCGGGCGCAGATACGCAGTATTTT
v_call: TRBV11-2
d_call: TRBD1
clone_size: NA
j_call: TRBJ2-3

cdr3_aa: CASSPGQGSQETQYF
cdr3_nt: TGTGCCAGCTCACCGGGACAGGGGTCCCAAGAGACCCAGTACTTC
v_call: TRBV18
d_call: TRBD1
clone_size: NA
j_call: TRBJ2-5

cdr3_aa: CASSYGNEQFF
cdr3_nt: TGTGCCAGCAGTTACGGCAACGAGCAGTTCTTC
v_call: TRBV6-6
d_call: NA
clone_size: NA
j_call: TRBJ2-1

cdr3_aa: CASSPRLAEGPGELFF
cdr3_nt: TGTGCCAGCAGCCCTAGACTAGCGGAGGGACCCGGGGAGCTGTTTTTT
v_call: TRBV3-1/TRBV3-2
d_call: TRBD2
clone_size: NA
j_call: TRBJ2-2

cdr3_aa: CASRGQLAGGSYNEQFF
cdr3_nt: TGTGCCAGCAGAGGCCAACTAGCGGGAGGGTCCTACAATGAGCAGTTCTTC
v_call: TRBV3-1/TRBV3-2
d_call: TRBD2
clone_size: once
j_call: TRBJ2-1

cdr3_aa: CASSQSLFSSSYEQYF
cdr3_nt: TGTGCCAGCAGCCAAAGTCTTTTTTCTAGCTCCTACGAGCAGTACTTC
v_call: TRBV3-1/TRBV3-2
d_call: NA
clone_size: NA
j_call: TRBJ2-7

cdr3_aa: CASSSPRGWGTGANYGYTF
cdr3_nt: TGTGCCAGCAGCTCCCCCCGGGGGTGGGGGACAGGGGCTAACTATGGCTACACCTTC
v_call: TRBV7-2
d_call: TRBD1
clone_size: NA
j_call: TRBJ1-2

cdr3_aa: CSALRSTYEQYF
cdr3_nt: TGCAGCGCCTTACGGAGTACCTACGAGCAGTACTTC
v_call: TRBV29-1
d_call: NA
clone_size: NA
j_call: TRBJ2-7

cdr3_aa: CASSRTGGQETQYF
cdr3_nt: TGTGCCAGCAGCCGGACAGGGGGCCAAGAGACCCAGTACTTC
v_call: TRBV7-3
d_call: TRBD1
clone_size: NA
j_call: TRBJ2-5

cdr3_aa: CASSVAGLYIGANVLTF
cdr3_nt: TGTGCCAGCAGCGTAGCAGGGTTATATATTGGGGCCAACGTCCTGACTTTC
v_call: TRBV9
d_call: NA
clone_size: NA
j_call: TRBJ2-6

cdr3_aa: CASSPDRTTEAFF
cdr3_nt: TGTGCCAGCAGCCCGGACAGGACGACTGAAGCTTTCTTT
v_call: TRBV3-1/TRBV3-2
d_call: TRBD1
clone_size: NA
j_call: TRBJ1-1

cdr3_aa: CASSDMGATNEKLFF
cdr3_nt: TGTGCCAGCTCAGACATGGGTGCAACTAATGAAAAACTGTTTTTT
v_call: TRBV18
d_call: NA
clone_size: NA
j_call: TRBJ1-4

cdr3_aa: CASSKGQGGEKLFF
cdr3_nt: TGTGCCAGCAGTAAGGGACAGGGCGGGGAAAAACTGTTTTTT
v_call: TRBV6-6
d_call: TRBD1
clone_size: NA
j_call: TRBJ1-4

cdr3_aa: CASSQRASGNTIYF
cdr3_nt: TGTGCCAGCAGCCAGAGGGCCTCTGGAAACACCATATATTTT
v_call: TRBV3-1/TRBV3-2
d_call: NA
clone_size: NA
j_call: TRBJ1-3

cdr3_aa: CASSQDPSGRLDEQFF
cdr3_nt: TGTGCCAGCAGCCAAGACCCCAGCGGGCGGCTGGATGAGCAGTTCTTC
v_call: TRBV4-2
d_call: NA
clone_size: NA
j_call: TRBJ2-1

cdr3_aa: CASSLASGGNTIYF
cdr3_nt: TGTGCCAGCAGCTTAGCATCGGGGGGAAACACCATATATTTT
v_call: TRBV7-9
d_call: NA
clone_size: once
j_call: TRBJ1-3

cdr3_aa: CASRRLFGAGDTQYF
cdr3_nt: TGTGCCAGCAGAAGACTCTTCGGGGCGGGGGATACGCAGTATTTT
v_call: TRBV6-5
d_call: NA
clone_size: NA
j_call: TRBJ2-3

cdr3_aa: CASSFSQNNEQFF
cdr3_nt: TGTGCCAGCAGTTTCTCGCAGAACAATGAGCAGTTCTTC
v_call: TRBV12-3/TRBV12-4
d_call: NA
clone_size: NA
j_call: TRBJ2-1

cdr3_aa: CSGETAEETQYF
cdr3_nt: TGCAGCGGCGAGACAGCAGAAGAGACCCAGTACTTC
v_call: TRBV29-1
d_call: NA
clone_size: NA
j_call: TRBJ2-5

cdr3_aa: CASSSTTRTSGRRRTQYF
cdr3_nt: TGTGCCAGCAGTTCGACCACCCGGACTAGCGGGAGGAGGAGGACGCAGTATTTT
v_call: TRBV28
d_call: TRBD2
clone_size: NA
j_call: TRBJ2-3

cdr3_aa: CAWTVETGVAGELFF
cdr3_nt: TGTGCCTGGACGGTTGAGACAGGGGTCGCCGGGGAGCTGTTTTTT
v_call: TRBV30
d_call: TRBD1
clone_size: NA
j_call: TRBJ2-2

cdr3_aa: CASRSRTGNYGYTF
cdr3_nt: TGTGCCAGCCGCTCTAGGACAGGGAACTATGGCTACACCTTC
v_call: TRBV28
d_call: TRBD1
clone_size: NA
j_call: TRBJ1-2

cdr3_aa: CASSLLRATGRDGYTF
cdr3_nt: TGTGCCAGCAGCCTCCTAAGGGCGACAGGGAGAGATGGCTACACCTTC
v_call: TRBV2
d_call: TRBD1
clone_size: few
j_call: TRBJ1-2

cdr3_aa: CASSPGEEKLFF
cdr3_nt: TGCGCCAGCAGCCCGGGAGAAGAAAAACTGTTTTTT
v_call: TRBV5-1
d_call: NA
clone_size: NA
j_call: TRBJ1-4

cdr3_aa: CATSGEGGFSGELFF
cdr3_nt: TGTGCCACCAGCGGGGAGGGGGGATTCTCCGGGGAGCTGTTTTTT
v_call: TRBV24-1
d_call: NA
clone_size: NA
j_call: TRBJ2-2

cdr3_aa: CASSSISGWSGANVLTF
cdr3_nt: TGTGCCAGCAGCTCCATTTCAGGTTGGTCTGGGGCCAACGTCCTGACTTTC
v_call: TRBV7-3
d_call: NA
clone_size: NA
j_call: TRBJ2-6

cdr3_aa: CASSLTSGVNTGELFF
cdr3_nt: TGTGCCAGCAGCTTAACTAGCGGAGTGAACACCGGGGAGCTGTTTTTT
v_call: TRBV11-2
d_call: TRBD2
clone_size: NA
j_call: TRBJ2-2

cdr3_aa: CASSQDIAKPLGYTF
cdr3_nt: TGCGCCAGCAGCCAAGATATCGCCAAGCCACTTGGCTACACCTTC
v_call: TRBV4-1
d_call: NA
clone_size: NA
j_call: TRBJ1-2

cdr3_aa: CASSMYGATNEKLFF
cdr3_nt: TGTGCCAGTAGTATGTACGGTGCAACTAATGAAAAACTGTTTTTT
v_call: TRBV19
d_call: NA
clone_size: NA
j_call: TRBJ1-4

cdr3_aa: CASSLGLAGETQYF
cdr3_nt: TGCGCCAGCAGCTTGGGACTAGCGGGGGAGACCCAGTACTTC
v_call: TRBV5-1
d_call: TRBD2
clone_size: few
j_call: TRBJ2-5

cdr3_aa: CASSGGTGGDEKLFF
cdr3_nt: TGTGCCAGCAGTGGTGGGACAGGGGGTGATGAAAAACTGTTTTTT
v_call: TRBV2
d_call: TRBD1
clone_size: once
j_call: TRBJ1-4

cdr3_aa: CASTRTGGIHEQYF
cdr3_nt: TGTGCCAGCACCAGGACAGGGGGAATCCACGAGCAGTACTTC
v_call: TRBV6-5
d_call: TRBD1
clone_size: NA
j_call: TRBJ2-7